This T cell receptor (beta chain) was found in a study of beta chain features in type 1 diabetes. Broader study findings: Within patients, naive, central memory and Treg TCRB repertoires seemed more similar than within healthy donors.

This clone was seen more than once but under ten times. Its antigen remains unknown. Expressed TCRB transcripts were sequenced because the isolated RNA had all been reverse transcribed beforehand. Sequencing was performed with immunoSEQ multiplex PCR; in TCRdb, only in-frame clones are kept and a portion is missing. The table lists 150,000 to 190,000 clones, around 8% of them singletons. Between the trimmed V and J ends, which lost 2 bases and 3 bases, there was a span of 10 bases. CDR1 MGHRA and CDR2 YSYEKL come from the germline V gene. The CDR3 runs to 14 residues. The chain uses TRBV4-1 and TRBJ1-2; D gene unclear. Sample: central memory CD4+ T cells from blood. This receptor was taken from a man aged 18 to 29 in good health. CDR3 region: CASSQRGGYYGYTF. The CDR3, as DNA: TGCGCCAGCAGCCAACGGGGAGGGTACTATGGCTACACCTTC.